This T cell receptor (beta chain) was profiled in a study of T cells in Graves' hyperthyroidism and ophthalmopathy. The V end lost 5 bases, the J end lost 1 base, and 5 bases lay between the germline ends. The CDR3 sequence is 13 residues long. The germline V gene encodes CDR1 LNHDA and CDR2 SQIVND (reference sequence). It was uncontrolled infection, other autoimmune disease, pregnancy or lactation that excluded patients. TCR beta CDR3 regions were amplified from RNA. A first-round RT-PCR of the TCR CDR3 used the HTBI primer set. TCRdb reanalysed the multiplex PCR reads using MiXCR and keeps one entry per CDR3 protein. The table has roughly 500,000 distinct CDR3 sequences, about 16% seen once.

The rearrangement joins TRBV19 to TRBJ2-2; D call uncertain. Material: blood. The TCR sequence derives from a woman aged 25 to 39 with Graves' ophthalmopathy. The CDR3 DNA reads as TGTGCCAGTAGTCCGGTGAACACCGGGGAGCTGTTTTTT. Translated, it gives CASSPVNTGELFF.